This paragraph reports one T cell receptor (beta chain). This sample is part of a study of blood T cell repertoires in COVID-19. Only in-frame clones appear in the TCRdb table, and some are missing; sequencing was by immunoSEQ multiplex PCR. The data contain 350,000 to 450,000 clones, 80% to 90% of them seen just once; the ten biggest clones take up roughly 2%. Individuals aged 18 to 89 years were recruited from 24 US areas. Participant reports of clinical history set cohort assignment. The clonotype originates from a man between 40 and 49 years old in a cohort exposed to, infected with or recovered from COVID-19 (not recorded which). Sequencing was done on a sample of PBMCs or T cells enriched from blood (not recorded which).

CDR3 loop: CASGRASSSTDTQYF. The CDR3, as DNA: TGTGCCAGCGGGAGGGCCTCTTCTAGCACAGATACGCAGTATTTT. The rearrangement links TRBV28 to TRBJ2-3; 7 bases map to TRBD2. The CDR3 runs 15 residues. Per the germline V gene, CDR1 is MDHEN and CDR2 is SYDVKM. V lost 8 bases, J lost 0 bases, and 8 bases stayed unmatched.